This T cell receptor beta chain was recovered during a study of cytomegalovirus exposure and HLA in healthy donors. Study-level findings and limits: A later analysis found most CMV-associated TCR beta chains apparently HLA-restricted. For most subjects, TCR beta sequences were reported to predict HLA-A and HLA-B alleles with accuracy. Sequencing probably produced one cluster of sequence variants that were highly shared. A later analysis revealed that TCR association rates differed between HLA loci, peaking at DRB1 and bottoming out at HLA-C.

As for this clone: Antigen specificity is unknown.

The PCR made use of 60 Vbeta and 13 Jbeta primers. The protocol was immunoSEQ multiplex PCR, while the TCRdb copy is restricted to in-frame clones and leaves out a portion. The sample gives a few hundred thousand clones, roughly two thirds of which show up once; roughly 2.4% is in the top ten. Germline V gives CDR1 SNHLY, CDR2 FYNNEI. The CDR3 length is 15 residues. Trimming removed 6 bases from V and 3 bases from J; junction bases left unmatched: 5. The genes are TRBV2 and TRBJ1-4; 9 bases match TRBD1. Sequenced input: PBMCs. The sequence came from a female donor in good health and CMV-seronegative. The CDR3 nucleotides are TGTGCCAGCAGGGGACAGGGAAACCCTAATGAAAAACTGTTTTTT. This codes for CASRGQGNPNEKLFF.